A selection of T cell receptor beta chains follows, all from one sample in a study of T and B cells in COVID-19 patients. TCRdb recomputed calls from the multiplex PCR reads with MiXCR, one row per CDR3 protein. The sample includes over 10,000 distinct CDR3 sequences, about 25% seen only once; the top ten take 4%. Sequencing was carried out using blood. Receptor source: a human donor who had recovered from COVID-19. Both conserved end residues are part of each CDR3. The D gene is left open where the match is weak. Clone size is stated in some rows and not others, as once, few, many or a class when expanded.

TRBJ2-7	TRBD1	TRBV6-5	medium-sized	CASRRGQGYHEQYF	TGTGCCAGCAGACGCGGACAGGGGTACCACGAGCAGTACTTC
TRBJ2-3	TRBD2	TRBV11-1	few	CASSLEWTSGSADTQYF	TGTGCCAGCAGCTTAGAATGGACTAGCGGGAGTGCAGATACGCAGTATTTT
TRBJ1-2	NA	TRBV6-2/TRBV6-3	once	CASSYLTYSPYGYTF	TGTGCCAGCAGTTACTTGACATACAGCCCCTATGGCTACACCTTC
TRBJ2-3	NA	TRBV19	NA	CASRMGTDTQYF	TGTGCCAGTAGAATGGGCACAGATACGCAGTATTTT
TRBJ1-1	NA	TRBV12-3/TRBV12-4	NA	CASRTQAVNTEAFF	TGTGCCAGCAGAACACAGGCGGTGAACACTGAAGCTTTCTTT
TRBJ2-5	NA	TRBV5-1	NA	CASSLVTEEQETQYF	TGCGCCAGCAGCTTGGTAACGGAAGAACAAGAGACCCAGTACTTC
TRBJ1-1	TRBD1	TRBV20-1	NA	CSARDSVSPTEAFF	TGCAGTGCTCGGGACAGCGTTTCCCCCACTGAAGCTTTCTTT
TRBJ1-3	TRBD1	TRBV7-6	NA	CASSRDRGSGNTIYF	TGTGCCAGCAGCCGGGACAGGGGCTCTGGAAACACCATATATTTT
TRBJ2-1	NA	TRBV20-1	once	CSASLAVYNEQFF	TGCAGTGCTAGTTTAGCGGTCTACAATGAGCAGTTCTTC
TRBJ1-2	TRBD1	TRBV27	many	CASSFRQGYGYTF	TGTGCCAGCAGTTTCCGACAGGGATATGGCTACACCTTC
TRBJ2-7	TRBD1	TRBV5-6	many	CASSSGQPSYEQYF	TGTGCCAGCAGCTCGGGACAGCCAAGCTACGAGCAGTACTTC
TRBJ1-3	NA	TRBV5-6	few	CAGGLDGGNTIYF	TGTGCCGGGGGACTGGACGGTGGAAACACCATATATTTT
TRBJ2-3	TRBD1	TRBV19	NA	CASTQGQGVDTQYF	TGTGCCAGTACTCAAGGACAGGGGGTAGATACGCAGTATTTT
TRBJ2-2	NA	TRBV24-1	medium-sized	CATSDLTRDTGELFF	TGTGCCACCAGTGATTTAACCAGGGACACCGGGGAGCTGTTTTTT
TRBJ2-3	TRBD1	TRBV5-1	few	CASSLGDSLSTDTQYF	TGCGCCAGCAGCTTGGGGGACAGTCTTTCCACAGATACGCAGTATTTT
TRBJ2-1	NA	TRBV19	medium-sized	CATNSGSAGGNEQFF	TGTGCCACCAACTCGGGGAGCGCGGGCGGCAATGAGCAGTTCTTC
TRBJ2-7	TRBD2	TRBV20-1	NA	CSARPSGSYEQYF	TGCAGTGCTAGACCTAGCGGGAGTTACGAGCAGTACTTC
TRBJ1-6	NA	TRBV5-6	many	CASSLYSQGSSYNSPLHF	TGTGCCAGCAGCTTATACTCGCAGGGGAGCTCCTATAATTCACCCCTCCACTTT
TRBJ1-6	NA	TRBV24-1	NA	CATSDVYSPLHF	TGTGCCACCAGTGATGTGTATTCACCCCTCCACTTT
TRBJ2-3	NA	TRBV12-3/TRBV12-4	NA	CASSFGGGATDTQYF	TGTGCCAGCAGTTTTGGGGGGGGGGCAACAGATACGCAGTATTTT
TRBJ2-3	NA	TRBV10-3	once	CAISEPPRADTQYF	TGTGCCATCAGTGAGCCGCCGAGAGCGGATACGCAGTATTTT
TRBJ1-4	NA	TRBV28	NA	CATVGAGREKLFF	TGTGCCACCGTTGGGGCAGGACGAGAAAAACTGTTTTTT
TRBJ1-2	NA	TRBV24-1	NA	CATSDLTVNYGYTF	TGTGCCACCAGTGACCTGACAGTAAACTATGGCTACACCTTC
TRBJ2-7	NA	TRBV7-9	NA	CASSRHPYEQYF	TGTGCCAGCAGCCGACACCCCTACGAGCAGTACTTC
TRBJ2-3	TRBD2	TRBV30	medium-sized	CAWSVPSGSTDTQYF	TGTGCCTGGAGTGTACCTAGCGGAAGCACAGATACGCAGTATTTT
TRBJ1-1	NA	TRBV11-3	NA	CASSFGSEAFF	TGTGCCAGCAGCTTCGGGTCTGAAGCTTTCTTT
TRBJ1-6	TRBD1	TRBV27	many	CASSGTGYSPLHF	TGTGCCAGCAGCGGGACAGGGTATTCACCCCTCCACTTT
TRBJ1-2	NA	TRBV12-3/TRBV12-4	NA	CARDLRGYTF	TGTGCCAGGGATTTGCGGGGCTACACCTTC
TRBJ2-7	NA	TRBV27	many	CASRDSRASYEQYF	TGTGCCAGCAGAGACTCCCGGGCCTCCTACGAGCAGTACTTC
TRBJ2-7	NA	TRBV18	NA	CASSPLVPNSYEQYF	TGTGCCAGCTCACCACTAGTACCGAATTCCTACGAGCAGTACTTC
TRBJ2-6	TRBD1	TRBV7-9	NA	CASSPTNRGLSSGANVLTF	TGTGCCAGCAGCCCCACCAATAGGGGGCTTAGTTCTGGGGCCAACGTCCTGACTTTC
TRBJ2-3	TRBD1	TRBV5-4	many	CAEGTEGADTQYF	TGTGCCGAAGGGACAGAAGGCGCAGATACGCAGTATTTT
TRBJ2-6	NA	TRBV19	NA	CASRPVAQGRGGANVLTF	TGTGCCAGTAGGCCCGTTGCGCAGGGGCGAGGTGGGGCCAACGTCCTGACTTTC
TRBJ2-7	TRBD1	TRBV6-5	medium-sized	CASRDTGVYEQYF	TGTGCCAGCAGGGATACAGGGGTCTACGAGCAGTACTTC
TRBJ2-1	NA	TRBV6-5	medium-sized	CASSYSIAYNEQFF	TGTGCCAGCAGTTACTCGATTGCCTACAATGAGCAGTTCTTC
TRBJ1-4	TRBD1	TRBV20-1	NA	CSAADRGTNEKLFF	TGCAGTGCCGCGGACAGGGGGACTAATGAAAAACTGTTTTTT
TRBJ2-1	TRBD2	TRBV27	medium-sized	CASIPTSGAWNEQFF	TGTGCCAGCATTCCTACTAGCGGAGCGTGGAATGAGCAGTTCTTC
TRBJ1-6	NA	TRBV6-1	medium-sized	CASSERRTVGDSPLHF	TGTGCCAGCAGTGAACGAAGGACAGTTGGGGATTCACCCCTCCACTTT
TRBJ2-7	TRBD1	TRBV19	medium-sized	CASSYRGTRSYEQYF	TGTGCCAGTAGTTACAGGGGGACCCGCTCCTACGAGCAGTACTTC
TRBJ1-5	NA	TRBV29-1	medium-sized	CSVVIHDSQPQHF	TGCAGCGTTGTAATACACGACAGTCAGCCCCAGCATTTT
TRBJ1-1	NA	TRBV5-3	once	CASSLSGANTEAFF	TGCGCCAGCAGCTTGTCCGGGGCTAACACTGAAGCTTTCTTT
TRBJ1-5	NA	TRBV27	few	CASSFIWGSGNQPQHF	TGTGCCAGCAGTTTCATCTGGGGGAGCGGCAATCAGCCCCAGCATTTT
TRBJ2-3	NA	TRBV19	NA	CASSTAGTPQDTQYF	TGTGCCAGTAGTACTGCAGGGACGCCTCAGGATACGCAGTATTTT
TRBJ1-3	NA	TRBV12-3/TRBV12-4	few	CASSFYHYSGNTIYF	TGTGCCAGCAGTTTTTACCACTACTCTGGAAACACCATATATTTT
TRBJ1-1	NA	TRBV6-4	NA	CASSEHHEGTEAFF	TGTGCCAGCAGTGAGCATCATGAGGGCACTGAAGCTTTCTTT
TRBJ2-1	NA	TRBV6-1	many	CASFGGPSYNEQFF	TGTGCCAGCTTCGGGGGGCCCTCCTACAATGAGCAGTTCTTC
TRBJ2-1	NA	TRBV5-5	medium-sized	CASSLTGAHNEQFF	TGTGCCAGCAGCTTGACGGGAGCCCACAATGAGCAGTTCTTC
TRBJ2-3	NA	TRBV7-2	NA	CASSLARDTDTQYF	TGTGCCAGCAGCTTAGCTCGGGACACAGATACGCAGTATTTT